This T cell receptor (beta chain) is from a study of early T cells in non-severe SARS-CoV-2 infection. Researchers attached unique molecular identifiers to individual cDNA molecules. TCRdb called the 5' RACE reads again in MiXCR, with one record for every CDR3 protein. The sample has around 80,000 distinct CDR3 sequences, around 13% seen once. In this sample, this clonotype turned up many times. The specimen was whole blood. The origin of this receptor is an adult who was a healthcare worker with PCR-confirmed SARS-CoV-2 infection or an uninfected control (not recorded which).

The CDR3 nucleotides read TGCAGTGCTAGAGATTCAGGATACTATGGCTACACCTTC. As protein: CSARDSGYYGYTF. The chain joins TRBV20-1 to TRBJ1-2; D gene unclear. Trimming took off 0 bases at V and 3 bases at J, with 8 bases between the two ends. There are 13 residues in the CDR3. The germline gives CDR1 DFQATT, CDR2 SNEGSKA (reference sequence).